The source of this TCR beta chain is a study of OX40 agonist ivuxolimab in advanced cancers. Trimming took 6 bases from V and 1 from J, leaving 3 bases between them. CDR1 is MGHRA and CDR2 is YSYEKL in the germline V gene. CDR3 length equals 12 residues. Notes on the study in general: Low normalized T-cell clonal expansion was additionally recorded for some nonresponders.

Data came from immunoSEQ multiplex PCR; TCRdb stores just in-frame clones and leaves some out. The sample includes about 28,000 clones, around 88% of them seen just once. As concerns this clone: Its matching antigen is unknown.

The chain combines TRBV4-1 with TRBJ2-2, with D hard to call. The clonotype was recovered from an adult with an advanced solid tumor such as melanoma, head and neck, liver or kidney cancer. Source: CD4+ or CD8+ T cells sorted from blood, taken in a trial of the OX40 agonist ivuxolimab. The CDR3 protein is CASRGNTGELFF. CDR3 DNA sequence: TGCGCCAGCAGAGGGAACACCGGGGAGCTGTTTTTT.